These 30 T cell receptor beta chains came from one sample sequenced in a study of blood T cells in healthy people across ages. Primers used in a second PCR of roughly 7 to 12 cycles were a sample-barcoded 5' primer and a J-beta primer mix. TCRdb called the 5' RACE reads again in MiXCR, with one record for every CDR3 protein. The top ten hold less than 9.5% of the sample, which has 1.5 million to 2 million distinct CDR3 sequences, roughly 27% seen once. What was sequenced was blood. The receptors derive from a woman aged 25 to 45 in good health.

A few counts support this clonotype. This may arise from a read error, as a much more abundant clone is one base away. This chain uses TRBV10-2 with TRBJ2-5; D may be TRBD1 (6 bases). The germline gives CDR1 WSHSY, CDR2 SAAADI. CDR3 size: 14 residues. This CDR3 reads CASRESNREETQYF. The DNA of the CDR3 is TGCGCCAGCAGGGAGTCGAACAGGGAGGAGACCCAGTACTTC.

With regard to this clonotype: A much larger clone is a single base away; this may be a read error. This sequence joins TRBV9 and TRBJ1-2; D possibly corresponds to TRBD1 (5 bases). CDR3 length: 13 amino acids. Looked up from germline, CDR1 is SGDLS and CDR2 is YYNGEE. V was cut by 6 bases and J by 8 bases, with 17 bases left in between. This CDR3 is CASTYKLGEGYTF. CDR3 nucleotide sequence: TGTGCCAGCACTTACAAACTGGGGGAAGGCTACACCTTC.

There are a few counts of this clonotype. The junction departs from the called germline gene at one end, perhaps through a read error. The V gene is TRBV7-2, the J gene TRBJ2-3; 7 bases agree with TRBD2. Germline V lookup: CDR1 SGHTA, CDR2 FQGNSA. This CDR3 is 16 amino acids long. CDR3 amino acids: CASSSLVGGGTDTQYF. DNA for the CDR3: TGTGCCAGTAGCTCCTTAGTGGGAGGGGGCACAGATACGCAGTATTTT.

J is TRBJ1-2 and V is TRBV7-2, with 10 bases aligning to TRBD1. The germline V gene encodes CDR1 SGHTA and CDR2 FQGNSA. V lost 4 bases and J lost 8; bases outside the gene matches: 10. The CDR3 consists of 15 residues. This chain's CDR3 is CASSSSTGGMEGYTF. CDR3 coding DNA: TGTGCCAGCAGCTCCTCGACAGGGGGCATGGAGGGCTACACCTTC.

This clonotype has only a few counts. The chain is built from TRBV3-1 and TRBJ2-5; TRBD2 matches 13 bases. J lost 5 bases, V lost 5 bases, and 8 bases had no gene match. Looked up from germline, CDR1 is LGHDT and CDR2 is YNNKEL (reference sequence). There are 16 residues in the CDR3. In DNA, the CDR3 is TGTGCCAGCAGCGTGCGGACTAGCGGGAGTGATGAGACCCAGTACTTC. Protein sequence: CASSVRTSGSDETQYF.

The table lists this clonotype with a few counts. The J gene is TRBJ2-3, the V gene TRBV20-1, with D perhaps being TRBD1 or TRBD2 (5 bases each). V lost 3 bases and J 0 bases, leaving 10 bases between the germline ends. Germline V gene sequence: CDR1 DFQATT, CDR2 SNEGSKA (reference sequence). The CDR3 extends over 14 amino acids. CDR3 loop: CSASEGSSTDTQYF. The CDR3 DNA reads as TGCAGTGCTAGCGAGGGGAGTAGCACAGATACGCAGTATTTT.

This clonotype has only a few counts. One end of the junction fails to match germline, which may point to a read error. This chain connects TRBV24-1 to TRBJ1-1; no firm D call. Germline CDR1 reads KGHDR; CDR2 reads SFDVKD. The CDR3 is 14 amino acids. CDR3 amino acids: CATSDLWGRTEAFF. The DNA of the CDR3 is TGTGCCACCAGCGATTTATGGGGTCGTACTGAAGCTTTCTTT.

V usage is TRBV6-4 and J usage is TRBJ2-3, with a weak D call TRBD1 (6 bases). V was clipped by 6 bases and J by 4 bases, with 20 bases between them. The CDR3 spans 16 residues. Germline V lookup: CDR1 MRHNA, CDR2 SNTAGT. CDR3 coding DNA: TGTGCCAGCAGAGAACAGGGAGAGTTTTGGCCAGATACGCAGTATTTT. As protein: CASREQGEFWPDTQYF.

This clonotype was seen a handful of times. The chain joins TRBV20-1 to TRBJ2-7; 9 bases are shared with TRBD2. The junction had 18 bases not matched to a gene; V was cut back by 4 bases and J by 5 bases. CDR1 and CDR2 from the germline V gene are DFQATT and SNEGSKA (reference sequence). This CDR3 has 17 residues. Here the CDR3 DNA reads TGCAGTGCTATGGTAAGACTAGCGGCCTACCCCAAGGACGAGCAGTACTTC. It translates to CSAMVRLAAYPKDEQYF.

Only a few counts were recorded for this clonotype. The chain carries TRBV5-1 and TRBJ1-1, with D perhaps TRBD1 (5 bases). The length of the CDR3 is 14 residues. V was cut by 6 bases and J by 1 base, with 13 bases left in between. In germline, CDR1 is SGHRS, CDR2 YFSETQ. The CDR3 nucleotides read TGCGCCAGCACCACAGGTCTATCGAACACTGAAGCTTTCTTT. This translates into CASTTGLSNTEAFF.

About this clonotype: A much larger clone is a single base away; this may be a read error. J is TRBJ2-7 and V is TRBV11-2, with D tentatively TRBD1 (6 bases). This CDR3 comprises 13 residues. Germline V gene data show CDR1 as SGHAT and CDR2 as FQNNGV. CDR3 coding DNA: TGTGCCAGCAGCTTACAGGGGTTATACGAGCGGTACTTC. Its translation: CASSLQGLYERYF.

At least ten counts were recorded for this clonotype. The chain uses TRBV7-2 and TRBJ2-1, with TRBD2 matching over 9 bases. J lost 4 bases, V lost 6 bases, and 7 bases had no gene match. The CDR3 totals 15 residues. Germline CDR1 reads SGHTA; CDR2 reads FQGNSA. The CDR3 protein is CASSFSGSTYNEQFF. In DNA form, the CDR3 reads TGTGCCAGCAGTTTTAGCGGGAGCACGTACAATGAGCAGTTCTTC.

The genes are TRBV20-1 and TRBJ1-2; 7 bases fit TRBD1. With V trimmed by 0 bases and J by 1 base, 5 bases remained unmatched. CDR3 length: 15 amino acids. Looked up from germline, CDR1 is DFQATT and CDR2 is SNEGSKA (reference sequence). The CDR3 nucleotides read TGCAGTGCTAGAGAGACAGGGCGCAATAACTATGGCTACACCTTC. It codes for CSARETGRNNYGYTF.

This clonotype has more than one count but fewer than ten. The V and J genes are TRBV7-2 and TRBJ1-5; D perhaps matches TRBD1 (6 bases). In germline, CDR1 is SGHTA, CDR2 FQGNSA. This CDR3 comprises 15 residues. V was cut by 4 bases and J by 3 bases, with 13 bases left in between. DNA for the CDR3: TGTGCCAGCAGCTCAAACAGGGAGTACAATCAGCCCCAGCATTTT. It encodes CASSSNREYNQPQHF.

The chain is built from TRBV20-1 and TRBJ2-7; tentatively, D is TRBD1 or TRBD2 (5 bases each). Trimming left V 5 bases short and J 0 bases short, with 17 bases between. Germline CDR1 DFQATT, CDR2 SNEGSKA (reference sequence). CDR3 length equals 15 residues. The DNA of the CDR3 is TGCAGTGCTCTTTCCGGGACGTGGAGCTCCTACGAGCAGTACTTC. Its protein is CSALSGTWSSYEQYF.

This clonotype was detected only a few times. The chain links TRBV20-1 to TRBJ1-1; D remains ambiguous. The CDR3 has 10 residues. The germline V and J ends were trimmed by 5 bases and 3 bases, with 4 bases remaining between them. CDR1 DFQATT and CDR2 SNEGSKA come from the germline V gene (reference sequence). The CDR3 nucleotides read TGCAGTGCTTGGGACACTGAAGCTTTCTTT. This encodes CSAWDTEAFF.

The chain combines TRBV6-1 with TRBJ1-1; tentative D call: TRBD1 (6 bases). V gave up 7 bases and J gave up 1 base, with 16 bases separating them. The length of the CDR3 is 15 residues. Germline V gives CDR1 MNHNS, CDR2 SASEGT. The CDR3 loop reads CASNLNLRGNTEAFF. CDR3 sequence (DNA): TGTGCCAGCAACCTCAACCTCAGGGGGAACACTGAAGCTTTCTTT.

This clonotype has ten or more counts. The CDR3: CASSLEGVEQETQYF. The CDR3 DNA follows: TGCGCCAGCAGCTTGGAGGGGGTGGAACAAGAGACCCAGTACTTC. V is TRBV5-1 and J is TRBJ2-5; TRBD1 might be the D (6 bases). Germline CDR1 SGHRS, CDR2 YFSETQ. Deletions cut 0 bases from V and 2 bases from J, with 11 bases between. This CDR3 is built from 15 residues. Using reference TRBV5-1 and TRBJ2-5 for the parts outside the CDR3, the full variable domain is KAGVTQTPRYLIKTRGQQVTLSCSPISGHRSVSWYQQTPGQGLQFLFEYFSETQRNKGNFPGRFSGRQFSNSRSEMNVSTLELGDSALYLCASSLEGVEQETQYFGPGTRLLVL.

This clonotype was picked up a small number of times. The V gene is TRBV5-1, the J gene TRBJ2-7, with 11 positions matching TRBD2. Looked up from germline, CDR1 is SGHRS and CDR2 is YFSETQ. Losses at the gene ends were 3 bases for V and 3 bases for J; bases not matched to a gene: 5. The CDR3 is made up of 15 amino acids. The CDR3, as DNA: TGCGCCAGCAGCTCTAGTAGCGGGGGGGACTACGAGCAGTACTTC. Residues: CASSSSSGGDYEQYF.

This clonotype was counted only a few times. The chain carries TRBV27 and TRBJ1-1; tentatively, D is TRBD1 (5 bases). The germline V and J ends were trimmed by 7 bases and 6 bases, with 27 bases remaining between them. This CDR3 contains 17 residues. CDR1 MNHEY and CDR2 SMNVEV come from the germline V gene (reference sequence). CDR3 nucleotides: TGTGCCAGCACCGCCCCTCGGCAGGGAAGAGGGCCCGCTGAAGCTTTCTTT. Translating gives CASTAPRQGRGPAEAFF.

This clonotype was seen ten or more times. This chain links TRBV5-5 with TRBJ2-7; 10 bases fit TRBD1. The V segment lost 0 bases and the J segment 3 bases; nucleotides outside the gene matches: 6. Germline CDR1 is SGHKS and CDR2 is YYEKEE (reference sequence). The CDR3 loop spans 16 amino acids. The CDR3 DNA is TGTGCCAGCAGCTTGGCCGGGGGACAGGGGTTCTACGAGCAGTACTTC. Translated, it gives CASSLAGGQGFYEQYF.

This clonotype was recorded at least ten times. This chain links TRBV15 with TRBJ2-6; weak D call: TRBD1 (5 bases). Germline V lookup: CDR1 LNHNV, CDR2 YYDKDF (reference sequence). Trimming pared 6 bases from V and 0 bases from J, leaving 12 bases between. There are 16 residues in the CDR3. CDR3 residues: CATRVDSFSGANVLTF. CDR3 nucleotide sequence: TGTGCCACCAGGGTAGACAGCTTCTCTGGGGCCAACGTCCTGACTTTC.

In this sample, this clonotype turned up many times. The chain recombines TRBV5-5 with TRBJ1-2; tentatively, D is TRBD1 (6 bases). CDR1 is SGHKS, CDR2 YYEKEE, per germline (reference sequence). The CDR3 runs 12 residues. Deletions cut 4 bases from V and 4 bases from J, with 8 bases between. This chain's CDR3 is CASSVDSYGYTF. CDR3 coding DNA: TGTGCCAGCAGCGTGGACAGCTATGGCTACACCTTC.

This clonotype was seen more than once but under ten times. V is TRBV19 and J is TRBJ2-5, with 8 bases fitting TRBD2. V trimming: 8 bases; J trimming: 5 bases; junction bases outside the gene matches: 7. The CDR3 spans 13 residues. CDR1 and CDR2 (germline): LNHDA, SQIVND (reference sequence). In nucleotides, the CDR3 is TGTGCCAGTGGGAGCGGGAGTCGGGAGACCCAGTACTTC. It yields the protein CASGSGSRETQYF.

This clonotype was counted between two and nine times. The chain has TRBV6-6 and TRBJ2-5; 11 nucleotides line up with TRBD2. This CDR3 comprises 15 residues. The ends lost 7 bases at V and 5 bases at J; junction bases unmatched: 9. CDR1 and CDR2 from the germline V gene are MNHNY and SVGAGI (reference sequence). DNA for the CDR3: TGTGCCAGCACCCTTCGACTAGCGGGAAGGGAGACCCAGTACTTC. It is translated as CASTLRLAGRETQYF.

This clonotype showed up many times. The CDR3 sequence: CASMLEGADTQYF. The CDR3 DNA is TGCGCCAGCATGCTGGAGGGGGCGGATACGCAGTATTTT. The chain is built from TRBV5-1 and TRBJ2-3; D possibly corresponds to TRBD1 (7 bases). The CDR3 is 13 residues long. Trimming pared 6 bases from V and 6 bases from J, leaving 14 bases between. CDR1 SGHRS and CDR2 YFSETQ come from the germline V gene.

As for this clonotype: An end of the junction differs from the germline gene, which may be a read error. This chain connects TRBV20-1 to TRBJ2-1, with 16 bases matching TRBD2. CDR3 length: 18 residues. Germline-derived CDR1 and CDR2 are DFQATT and SNEGSKA (reference sequence). In DNA, the CDR3 is TGCGGTGCTAGTTTGGGACTAGCGGGAGGGAGCTCCTACAATGAGCAGTTCTTC. Its translation: CGASLGLAGGSSYNEQFF.

The table lists this clonotype with many counts. CDR3 in DNA: TGCAGTGCTAGAGATATTAGCGGTAGCTCCTACGAGCAGTACTTC. This gives the protein CSARDISGSSYEQYF. The V gene is TRBV20-1, the J gene TRBJ2-7; TRBD2 is a possible D gene (6 bases). Trimming removed 0 bases from V and 0 bases from J, with 12 bases in between. The CDR3 contains 15 residues. Germline V gene lookup returns CDR1 DFQATT and CDR2 SNEGSKA (reference sequence).

V and J are TRBV28 and TRBJ1-2; 7 bases match TRBD1. This CDR3 contains 13 residues. CDR1 and CDR2 (germline): MDHEN, SYDVKM. V gave up 6 bases and J gave up 8 bases; unmatched junction bases: 9. CDR3 sequence: CASRRTTGEGYTF. The CDR3 DNA is TGTGCCAGCAGGCGTACCACAGGGGAAGGCTACACCTTC.

This clonotype was picked up many times. The J gene is TRBJ2-7, the V gene TRBV10-1, with D possibly matching TRBD1 (6 bases). The CDR3 sequence is 13 residues long. The V gene's germline CDR1 is WNHNN and CDR2 SYGVQD (reference sequence). Trimming pared 8 bases from V and 3 bases from J, leaving 14 bases between. The CDR3 sequence is CASFSGTCYEQYF. CDR3 nucleotides: TGCGCCAGCTTCTCAGGGACATGCTACGAGCAGTACTTC.